These T cell receptor beta chains were read from a single sample in a study of CD8 T cells in ankylosing spondylitis. TCRdb processed the 5' RACE reads anew with MiXCR; each CDR3 protein has one entry. The table records about 220,000 distinct CDR3 sequences, 6% to 8.5% of them present only once. Sequenced: blood, either unsorted or a sorted T cell fraction (not recorded which). The receptors shown here come from a male donor with ankylosing spondylitis. CDR3s include the opening cysteine and the closing phenylalanine or tryptophan. The D gene is left open where the match is weak. Clone size is shown for a subset of rows, as once, few, many or a class of expanded clone.

many,TRBV5-6,TRBJ1-2,.,TGTGCCAGCAGCTTGGGGACTGGTGGCTACACCTTC,CASSLGTGGYTF
many,TRBV20-1,TRBJ2-7,.,TGCAGTGCTCTAACCACGTGGACTATCTACGAGCAGTACTTC,CSALTTWTIYEQYF
many,TRBV7-9,TRBJ1-5,TRBD1,TGTGCCAGCAGCGCCTCCGGGACAGGGGCCAATCAGCCCCAGCATTTT,CASSASGTGANQPQHF
many,TRBV3-1,TRBJ2-1,TRBD2,TGTGCCAGCAGCCGCCTGGGACTAGCGGATTACAATGAGCAGTTCTTC,CASSRLGLADYNEQFF
.,TRBV27,TRBJ2-7,.,TGTGCCAGCAGTTTTCAGCCGAGGAGGACACTCTTCGAGCAGTACTTC,CASSFQPRRTLFEQYF
few,TRBV4-2,TRBJ2-3,.,TGTGCCAGCAGCCAAGGGAGGGGAGGAGATACGCAGTATTTT,CASSQGRGGDTQYF
many,TRBV29-1,TRBJ2-5,.,TGCAGCGTTGAAAGATCCAAAGAGACCCAGTACTTC,CSVERSKETQYF
many,TRBV7-2,TRBJ1-5,TRBD1,TGTGCCAGCAGCTTAGGCGGGACAGGGTTCAGCAATCAGCCCCAGCATTTT,CASSLGGTGFSNQPQHF
.,TRBV7-9,TRBJ2-7,TRBD1,TGTGCCAGCAGCTTAGAAGGGGGACAGGGGGCCTACGAGCAGTACTTC,CASSLEGGQGAYEQYF
.,TRBV11-2,TRBJ2-7,.,TGTGCCAGCAGCTTAGTGTCGGACGAGCAGTACTTC,CASSLVSDEQYF
many,TRBV7-2,TRBJ2-7,TRBD2,TGTGCCAGCAGTTTGCAGCGGGGGGGCCCTTACGAGCAGTACTTC,CASSLQRGGPYEQYF
many,TRBV11-1,TRBJ1-2,TRBD1,TGTGCCAGCAGCTCCAACAGGGGGGGGGCGCCGGCTAACTATGGCTACACCTTC,CASSSNRGGAPANYGYTF
many,TRBV10-3,TRBJ2-1,TRBD2,TGTGCCATCAGAAAGCTAGCGGGAGGGTTCTATGAGCAGTTCTTC,CAIRKLAGGFYEQFF
many,TRBV29-1,TRBJ2-7,TRBD1,TGCAGCGCTACAGGGGTTGGCGAGCAGTACTTC,CSATGVGEQYF
few,TRBV4-3,TRBJ2-2,.,TGCGCCAGCAGCCCGGGACCCCGCTTGAGGTCCGAAGGAAACACCGGGGAGCTGTTTTTT,CASSPGPRLRSEGNTGELFF